This TCR beta chain was sequenced during a study of molecular identifiers for immune sequencing clone quantification. The study, taken as a whole, reports: Single-cell amounts of spiked Jurkat TCR RNA were reportedly detectable among some 1 million naive cells.

MiXCR, applied by TCRdb to the PCR reads, yields one record per CDR3 protein. The table records over 85,000 distinct CDR3 sequences, around 30% of them present only once. Remarks on this clonotype: Its antigen is still unknown. It may be a read error: a sequence one base away is much more abundant.

Germline V gene lookup returns CDR1 SEHNR and CDR2 FQNEAQ (reference sequence). This CDR3 contains 19 residues. V shed 5 bases and J 8 bases; nucleotides not matched to a gene: 18. Sequencing was done on a sample of naive CD8+ T cells from blood, with Jurkat cell RNA spiked in. Subset denoted: FACS-sorted CD8+CD4-CCR7+CD45RA+ naive T cells. The genes are TRBV7-9 and TRBJ2-4, with 13 bases matching TRBD2. The TCR originated in a human donor in good health. Some libraries in this study had Jurkat cell RNA spiked in. CDR3 protein: CASSKPAGTSGIAGDIQYF. DNA for the CDR3: TGTGCCAGCAGCAAACCCGCCGGGACTAGCGGGATCGCTGGAGACATTCAGTACTTC.